These 9 T cell receptor beta chains share one sample of origin, sequenced in a study of T cells in Graves' hyperthyroidism and ophthalmopathy. TCR beta CDR3 region amplification was performed from RNA transcripts. During a first-round RT-PCR of the TCR CDR3, the HTBI primer set was used. MiXCR, run by TCRdb on the multiplex PCR reads, gives a single entry per CDR3 protein. This sample has around 420,000 distinct CDR3 sequences, with 15% to 19% found just once. Sequencing was carried out using blood. The source is a woman younger than 30 with Graves' hyperthyroidism.

In its sample, this clonotype was seen a few times. The rearrangement uses TRBV6-2 or TRBV6-3 and TRBJ2-7; D ambiguous. V was clipped by 2 bases and J by 1 base, with 9 bases between them. The CDR3 length is 14 residues. CDR1 is MNHEY and CDR2 is SVGEGT in the germline V gene. The CDR3 DNA reads as TGTGCCAGCAGTTACCAGTCCGGTTCCTACGAGCAGTACTTC. Translation gives CASSYQSGSYEQYF.

The chain is built from TRBV20-1 and TRBJ1-2; 8 nucleotides match TRBD1. The V and J ends lost 2 bases and 3 bases, in that order; junction bases with no gene match: 14. Germline CDR1 and CDR2: DFQATT and SNEGSKA (reference sequence). The CDR3 spans 17 residues. CDR3 DNA sequence: TGCAGTGCTAGACTCCTCCCCGCAGGGGGCCGGGACTATGGCTACACCTTC. Protein product: CSARLLPAGGRDYGYTF.

This clonotype was detected a few times. The V call is TRBV6-1, the J call TRBJ2-7; TRBD1 aligns across 10 bases. CDR3 length: 15 residues. Germline CDR1 and CDR2: MNHNS and SASEGT. The V and J ends lost 9 bases and 5 bases, in that order; junction bases with no gene match: 13. The CDR3 loop reads CASHPGQGMGNEQYF. The DNA for the CDR3 is TGTGCCAGTCATCCGGGACAGGGGATGGGAAACGAGCAGTACTTC.

This clonotype has ten or more counts. The chain joins TRBV7-8 to TRBJ1-2; 7 nucleotides agree with TRBD1. The CDR3 consists of 15 residues. CDR1 is SGHVS and CDR2 is FQNEAQ in the germline V gene. With V trimmed by 0 bases and J by 4 bases, 5 bases remained unmatched. CDR3 nucleotides: TGTGCCAGCAGCTTAGCGCATGACAGGGTCTATGGCTACACCTTC. Translating it yields CASSLAHDRVYGYTF.

The chain combines TRBV15 with TRBJ1-5; 8 bases are a match to TRBD1. After removal of 5 bases from V and 7 bases from J, the junction contained 7 bases not matched to a gene. Germline CDR1 LNHNV, CDR2 YYDKDF (reference sequence). The CDR3 consists of 14 residues. The DNA for the CDR3 is TGTGCCACCAGCGGGGACAGGAGGAACCAGCCCCAGCATTTT. Translating gives CATSGDRRNQPQHF.

This clonotype has at least ten counts. This chain connects TRBV11-2 to TRBJ1-1; 7 nucleotides match TRBD1. CDR1 and CDR2 (germline): SGHAT, FQNNGV. The CDR3 covers 13 residues. Trimming cost V 8 bases and J 4 bases; bases outside gene matches: 7. CDR3 DNA sequence: TGTGCCAGCCGAGGGGGCGCAGGCACTGAAGCTTTCTTT. Its protein product is CASRGGAGTEAFF.

In this sample, this clonotype turned up many times. The chain links TRBV5-8 to TRBJ1-5; D ambiguous. Germline assignment: CDR1 SGHTS and CDR2 YDEGEE. CDR3 length: 14 residues. V was cut by 4 bases and J by 5 bases, with 13 bases left in between. The chain's CDR3 is CASSPWGADQPQHF. The CDR3 DNA follows: TGTGCCAGCAGCCCTTGGGGAGCGGATCAGCCCCAGCATTTT.

This clonotype was seen more than once but under ten times. The genes are TRBV9 and TRBJ2-5; 10 bases match TRBD2. The V segment lost 3 bases and the J segment 1 base; nucleotides outside the gene matches: 0. The CDR3 loop spans 14 amino acids. Germline CDR1 reads SGDLS; CDR2 reads YYNGEE. The CDR3 DNA reads as TGTGCCAGCAGCGCTAGCGGGAGCCAAGAGACCCAGTACTTC. This encodes CASSASGSQETQYF.

This clonotype was seen ten or more times. The J gene is TRBJ2-7, the V gene TRBV20-1; 9 positions agree with TRBD1. The CDR3 runs 16 residues. Germline V gives CDR1 DFQATT, CDR2 SNEGSKA (reference sequence). The V segment lost 0 bases and the J segment 5 bases; nucleotides outside the gene matches: 11. This CDR3 is CSARDLLGQGLHEQYF. DNA of the CDR3: TGCAGTGCTAGAGATCTCTTGGGACAGGGTCTCCACGAGCAGTACTTC.